This T cell receptor beta chain was retrieved from a study of T-cell memory formation after mild COVID-19. This clonotype was counted a few times. The CDR3 has 14 amino acids. V was pared by 5 bases and J by 8 bases, with 18 bases between. The germline V gene encodes CDR1 SGHRS and CDR2 YFSETQ. Each CDR3 protein is one row after TCRdb ran MiXCR on the 5' RACE reads. The sample includes around 340,000 distinct CDR3 sequences, roughly 15% of them seen just once. The sequencing sample was made of PBMCs or a T cell subset sorted from them (not recorded which). The receptor was isolated from a young man who had mild COVID-19 (a few samples of this study predate the infection). Cell type and time point are not known. The J gene is TRBJ2-3, the V gene TRBV5-1; D is perhaps TRBD1 (6 bases). This chain's CDR3 is CASRLRTVQVTQYF. The CDR3 DNA sequence: TGCGCCAGCAGACTGCGGACAGTTCAGGTTACGCAGTATTTT.